Following are 25 T cell receptor beta chains from one sample sequenced in a study of T cell responses to AZD1222 COVID-19 vaccine (dated by TCRdb to 2020 to 2022). Read against the paper, the sample's time point label means: about 28 days (+/-7) after the second vaccine dose. In the paper's terms, the treatment or condition label means: meningococcal conjugate vaccine given as trial control. The protocol used for the library was the immunoSEQ multiplex PCR assay. TCRdb holds this immuneACCESS table with in-frame rearrangements only. Some clones are missing; in checked studies, unresolved V genes explain under half, and the rest has no known cause. The sample yields about 76,000 clones; 65% to 80% were counted once. Jointly, the top ten make up approximately 27% of the sample. The specimen comprised peripheral blood, sampled 28 days after the second dose of the MenACWY control vaccine. The receptors derive from an adult who received the MenACWY meningococcal vaccine as a control.

The rearrangement uses TRBV19 and TRBJ2-4, with D possibly being TRBD1 or TRBD2 (5 bases each). The CDR3 spans 13 residues. The germline gives CDR1 LNHDA, CDR2 SQIVND (reference sequence). V lost 6 bases, J lost 6 bases, and 12 bases lay in between. CDR3 loop: CASSTERGNIQYF. The CDR3 DNA follows: TGTGCCAGTAGCACAGAGAGGGGAAACATTCAGTACTTC.

The chain has TRBV30 and TRBJ2-5, with 10 bases identical to TRBD1. This CDR3 region has 14 residues. Germline V gives CDR1 GTSNPN, CDR2 SVGIG (reference sequence). The V segment lost 3 bases and the J segment 2 bases; nucleotides outside the gene matches: 3. The CDR3 sequence is CAWSGDRGQETQYF. The CDR3 region has the DNA TGTGCCTGGAGCGGGGACAGGGGACAAGAGACCCAGTACTTC.

The chain has TRBV7-2 and TRBJ2-1; D not certain. The CDR3 consists of 14 residues. CDR1 SGHTA and CDR2 FQGNSA come from the germline V gene. V lost 1 base and J 7 bases, leaving 11 bases between the germline ends. The CDR3 DNA reads TGTGCCAGCAGCTTAGACTTATCAGCGAATGAGCAGTTCTTC. Translated: CASSLDLSANEQFF.

This clone was found a few times. This chain uses TRBV5-6 with TRBJ2-5, with D maybe TRBD2 (5 bases). CDR1 and CDR2 from the germline V gene are SGHDT and YYEEEE. Trimming pared 0 bases from V and 7 bases from J, leaving 19 bases between. CDR3 length: 16 amino acids. Written as DNA, the CDR3 is TGTGCCAGCAGCTTGGCGCAGAGGGCCACTGAGGGGACCCAGTACTTC. Its translation is CASSLAQRATEGTQYF.

The V and J genes are TRBV5-1 and TRBJ1-4; D remains ambiguous. Trimming shortened V by 0 bases and J by 3 bases, and 15 bases separated the two germline ends. Germline assignment: CDR1 SGHRS and CDR2 YFSETQ. This CDR3 spans 17 amino acids. The CDR3 loop reads CASSLDRGPSANEKLFF. The CDR3 nucleotides read TGCGCCAGCAGCTTGGACAGAGGGCCATCTGCTAATGAAAAACTGTTTTTT.

This chain uses TRBV10-3 with TRBJ1-1; possibly TRBD1 for D (5 bases). The germline V gene encodes CDR1 ENHRY and CDR2 SYGVKD. V was pared by 4 bases and J by 1 base, with 7 bases between. The CDR3 contains 13 residues. The CDR3 DNA follows: TGTGCCATCAGTGGGGGCTCGAACACTGAAGCTTTCTTT. Translation gives CAISGGSNTEAFF.

V is TRBV19 and J is TRBJ1-1, with TRBD1 identical over 7 bases. Per the germline V gene, CDR1 is LNHDA and CDR2 is SQIVND (reference sequence). The length of the CDR3 is 13 residues. V lost 5 bases, J lost 11 bases, and 11 bases stayed unmatched. Here the CDR3 DNA reads TGTGCCAGTAGTCTTAGGGGGCGTCGCTCGGCTTTCTTT. Its protein is CASSLRGRRSAFF.

The chain combines TRBV6-5 with TRBJ2-7, with TRBD2 matching 12 bases. V gave up 4 bases and J gave up 0 bases; unmatched junction bases: 1. CDR1 is MNHEY, CDR2 SVGAGI, per germline. The CDR3 length is 15 residues. As DNA, the CDR3 is TGTGCCAGCAGTTGGACTAGCGGGAACTCCTACGAGCAGTACTTC. It codes for CASSWTSGNSYEQYF.

This sequence joins TRBV6-5 and TRBJ1-1, with no clear D. V was trimmed by 10 bases and J by 0 bases, leaving 15 bases between them. CDR1 MNHEY and CDR2 SVGAGI come from the germline V gene. The CDR3 extends over 14 amino acids. The DNA of the CDR3 is TGTGCCACCTCAATCCGGTGGGTGAACACTGAAGCTTTCTTT. Translation gives CATSIRWVNTEAFF.

The chain couples TRBV5-6 to TRBJ1-2, with D possibly matching TRBD1 (6 bases). Germline lookup yields CDR1 SGHDT and CDR2 YYEEEE. Trimming removed 1 base from V and 8 bases from J, with 12 bases in between. The CDR3 contains 13 residues. CDR3 nucleotide sequence: TGTGCCAGCAGCTTGTTGGGGGCCGGGGGCTACACCTTC. Translation gives CASSLLGAGGYTF.

For this clone: Compared with germline, one end of the junction differs, possibly owing to a read error. The rearrangement uses TRBV7-2 and TRBJ2-1; a possible D gene is TRBD1 (6 bases). Germline CDR1 SGHTA, CDR2 FQGNSA. This CDR3 comprises 16 residues. The CDR3 DNA is TGTGCCGGCAGCTTAGCTAGGGGGTTCCCCTACAATGAGCAGTTCTTC. Amino acid sequence: CAGSLARGFPYNEQFF.

The chain employs TRBV28 and TRBJ2-3; TRBD2 aligns across 8 bases. Per the germline V gene, CDR1 is MDHEN and CDR2 is SYDVKM. The CDR3 has 11 amino acids. The V and J ends lost 3 bases and 14 bases, in that order; junction bases with no gene match: 4. The CDR3 nucleotides are TGTGCCAGCAGTTTCTTAGCGGGAACGTATTTT. Amino acids: CASSFLAGTYF.

The rearrangement uses TRBV27 and TRBJ2-7, with D possibly called TRBD1 or TRBD2 (7 bases each). Deletions cut 4 bases from V and 4 bases from J, with 26 bases between. Germline CDR1 MNHEY, CDR2 SMNVEV (reference sequence). This CDR3 comprises 18 residues. CDR3 DNA: TGTGCCAGCAGTTCCAGCGGGACAGCGGCGGTCTTGGGGTACGAGCAGTACTTC. Amino acids: CASSSSGTAAVLGYEQYF.

The rearrangement uses TRBV5-6 and TRBJ1-2; tentatively, D is TRBD1 (5 bases). This CDR3 spans 13 amino acids. V lost 4 bases and J lost 6, with 13 bases in between. Germline CDR1 is SGHDT and CDR2 is YYEEEE. The CDR3 region has the DNA TGTGCCAGCAGCACCCAGGGTGTAAATGGCTACACCTTC. Translation gives CASSTQGVNGYTF. Looking up the rest from reference TRBV5-6 and TRBJ1-2 gives the full variable domain: DAGVTQSPTHLIKTRGQQVTLRCSPKSGHDTVSWYQQALGQGPQFIFQYYEEEERQRGNFPDRFSGHQFPNYSSELNVNALLLGDSALYLCASSTQGVNGYTFGSGTRLTVV.

The CDR3 DNA reads as TGCGCCAGCAGTTTCGGGACTGGATCCTACGAGCAGTACTTC. Encoded protein: CASSFGTGSYEQYF. V gene TRBV5-1 combines with J gene TRBJ2-7, with TRBD2 as a possible D gene (6 bases). The germline V gene encodes CDR1 SGHRS and CDR2 YFSETQ. The CDR3 length is 14 residues. Trimming pared 5 bases from V and 1 base from J, leaving 13 bases between.

The chain couples TRBV19 to TRBJ1-5; D gene ambiguous. The CDR3 loop spans 16 amino acids. Germline assignment: CDR1 LNHDA and CDR2 SQIVND (reference sequence). The V end was cut by 6 bases, the J end by 0 bases, with 15 bases between. CDR3 sequence reads: CASSQRRIVSNQPQHF. CDR3 in DNA: TGTGCCAGTAGCCAACGACGGATTGTTAGCAATCAGCCCCAGCATTTT.

CDR3 sequence: CASSGYGELFF. The CDR3 DNA follows: TGTGCCAGCAGCGGGTACGGGGAGCTGTTTTTT. V is TRBV6-5 and J is TRBJ2-2; no clear D. The CDR3 runs 11 residues. The V end lost 6 bases, the J end lost 7 bases, and 6 bases lay between the germline ends. Germline CDR1 MNHEY, CDR2 SVGAGI.

The chain links TRBV5-8 to TRBJ1-4, with D unresolved. This CDR3 has 13 residues. Germline-derived CDR1 and CDR2 are SGHTS and YDEGEE. V was shortened by 3 bases and J by 6 bases, with 9 bases between the two germline ends. CDR3 sequence: CASSWVYDEKLFF. The CDR3 coding sequence is TGTGCCAGCAGCTGGGTCTATGATGAAAAACTGTTTTTT.

The CDR3 DNA reads as TGTGCCAGCAGTTCTCGGCAGGTGATTCGGCCCCAGCATTTT. Amino acid sequence: CASSSRQVIRPQHF. The V gene is TRBV6-2 or TRBV6-3, the J gene TRBJ1-5, with no clear D. The V and J ends lost 4 bases and 9 bases respectively, with 16 bases between them. Germline V gene lookup returns CDR1 MNHEY and CDR2 SVGEGT. The CDR3 runs 14 residues.

The V call is TRBV3-1 (or the pseudogene TRBV3-2), the J call TRBJ2-1; 7 bases agree with TRBD2. After removal of 4 bases from V and 2 bases from J, the junction contained 5 bases not matched to a gene. The CDR3 extends over 15 amino acids. Germline CDR1 is LGHDT and CDR2 is YNNKEL (reference sequence). The CDR3 reads CASSLNREAYNEQFF. CDR3 in DNA: TGTGCCAGCAGCCTTAACCGGGAGGCCTACAATGAGCAGTTCTTC.

This chain connects TRBV27 to TRBJ2-3, with D possibly TRBD2 on 6 matching bases. Trimming cost V 7 bases and J 2 bases, with 16 bases left between them. The V gene's germline CDR1 is MNHEY and CDR2 SMNVEV (reference sequence). The CDR3 is made up of 15 amino acids. CDR3 sequence (DNA): TGTGCCAGCAAGACTCCCGGGACTTTCACAGATACGCAGTATTTT. This codes for CASKTPGTFTDTQYF.

The chain is built from TRBV5-1 and TRBJ2-7, with TRBD2 matching 10 bases. Germline-derived CDR1 and CDR2 are SGHRS and YFSETQ. CDR3 size: 15 residues. Losses at the gene ends were 2 bases for V and 3 bases for J; bases not matched to a gene: 5. CDR3: CASSLTASGSYEQYF. The CDR3 DNA follows: TGCGCCAGCAGCTTAACGGCTAGCGGGAGCTACGAGCAGTACTTC.

The chain combines TRBV6-5 with TRBJ2-7; 8 bases map to TRBD1. The germline V gene has CDR1 MNHEY and CDR2 SVGAGI. With 6 bases clipped from V and 5 bases from J, the junction kept 9 bases outside the gene matches. The CDR3 totals 14 residues. CDR3 DNA: TGTGCCAGCAGCGGACAGGGCTCAGACAACGAGCAGTACTTC. Translating it yields CASSGQGSDNEQYF.

J is TRBJ2-1 and V is TRBV3-1 (or the pseudogene TRBV3-2), with D tentatively TRBD2 (5 bases). In germline, CDR1 is LGHDT, CDR2 YNNKEL (reference sequence). The CDR3 covers 16 residues. The V gene lost 4 bases and the J gene lost 0 bases, with 13 bases spanning the gap. Here the CDR3 DNA reads TGTGCCAGCAGCCCGACGGAGCGGCTCTCCTACAATGAGCAGTTCTTC. Protein product: CASSPTERLSYNEQFF.

The chain combines TRBV19 with TRBJ2-3, with TRBD2 matching 7 bases. The germline CDR1 and CDR2 sequences are LNHDA and SQIVND (reference sequence). V lost 7 bases to trimming and J lost 7 bases; unmatched junction nucleotides: 11. This CDR3 spans 14 amino acids. The CDR3 here is CASTSGTGAYTQYF. CDR3 DNA: TGTGCCAGTACAAGCGGGACTGGGGCCTATACGCAGTATTTT.